This entry describes one T cell receptor (beta chain). An end of the junction does not agree with germline; a read error may underlie this. The source of the sample is a study of technical replicates of blood from a handful of donors. Some clones are missing from TCRdb's copy, which holds only in-frame ones; the method was immunoSEQ multiplex PCR. This repertoire shows roughly 79,000 clones, 91% found once; its top ten account for 0.37%. Germline CDR1 reads MGHRA; CDR2 reads YSYEKL. The CDR3 runs 14 residues. The rearrangement links TRBV4-1 to TRBJ2-3, with TRBD2 identical over 16 bases. Sequencing used T cells isolated from PBMCs. This sequence was found in a human donor in good health. Some clones in this sample may be carry-over from other donors' samples. This chain's CDR3 is CASSQEGLAGGPGF. The CDR3 DNA reads TGCGCCAGCAGCCAAGAGGGACTAGCGGGGGGGCCGGGTTTT.